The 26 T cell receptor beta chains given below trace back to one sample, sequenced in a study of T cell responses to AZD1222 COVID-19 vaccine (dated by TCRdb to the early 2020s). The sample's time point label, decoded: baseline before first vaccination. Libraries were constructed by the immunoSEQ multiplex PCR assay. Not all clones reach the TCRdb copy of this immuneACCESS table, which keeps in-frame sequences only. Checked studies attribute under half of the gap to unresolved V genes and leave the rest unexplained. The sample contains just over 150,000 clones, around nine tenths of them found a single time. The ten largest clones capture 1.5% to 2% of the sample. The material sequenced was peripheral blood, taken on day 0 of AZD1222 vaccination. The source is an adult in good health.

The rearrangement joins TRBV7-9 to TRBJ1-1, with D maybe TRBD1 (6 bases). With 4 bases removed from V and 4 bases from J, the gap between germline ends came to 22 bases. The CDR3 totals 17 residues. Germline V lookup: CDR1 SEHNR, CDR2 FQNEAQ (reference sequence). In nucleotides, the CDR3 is TGTGCCAGCAGCTCAACACAAACAGGGAGATGGGTCACTGAAGCTTTCTTT. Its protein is CASSSTQTGRWVTEAFF.

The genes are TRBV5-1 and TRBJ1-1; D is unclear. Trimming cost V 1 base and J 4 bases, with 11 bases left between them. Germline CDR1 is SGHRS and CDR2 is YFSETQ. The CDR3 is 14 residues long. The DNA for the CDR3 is TGCGCCAGCAGCTTGCGTCACTTGGCCACTGAAGCTTTCTTT. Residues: CASSLRHLATEAFF.

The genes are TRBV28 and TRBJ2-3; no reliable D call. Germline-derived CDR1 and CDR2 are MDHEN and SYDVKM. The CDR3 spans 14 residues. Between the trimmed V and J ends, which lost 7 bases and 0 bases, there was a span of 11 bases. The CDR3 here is CASKKPGSTDTQYF. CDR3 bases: TGTGCCAGCAAAAAACCGGGTAGCACAGATACGCAGTATTTT.

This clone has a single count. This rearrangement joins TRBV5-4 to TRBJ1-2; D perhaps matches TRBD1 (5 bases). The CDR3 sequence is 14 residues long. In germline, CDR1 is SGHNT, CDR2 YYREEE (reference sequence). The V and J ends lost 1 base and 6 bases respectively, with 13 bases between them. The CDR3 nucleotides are TGTGCCAGCAGCTTGCAGGGCACCTTCGATGGCTACACCTTC. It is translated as CASSLQGTFDGYTF.

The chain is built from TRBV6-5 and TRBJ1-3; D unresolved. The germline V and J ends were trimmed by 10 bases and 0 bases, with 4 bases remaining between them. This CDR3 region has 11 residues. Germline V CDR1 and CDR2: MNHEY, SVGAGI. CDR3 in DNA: TGTGCCACCGACTCTGGAAACACCATATATTTT. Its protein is CATDSGNTIYF.

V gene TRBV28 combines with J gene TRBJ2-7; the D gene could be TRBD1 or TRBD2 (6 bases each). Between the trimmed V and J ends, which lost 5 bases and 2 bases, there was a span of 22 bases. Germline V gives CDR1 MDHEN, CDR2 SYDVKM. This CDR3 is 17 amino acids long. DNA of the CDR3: TGTGCCAGCAGTCCAGGGGCTGGCGGGACAAAGACCTACGAGCAGTACTTC. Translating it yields CASSPGAGGTKTYEQYF.

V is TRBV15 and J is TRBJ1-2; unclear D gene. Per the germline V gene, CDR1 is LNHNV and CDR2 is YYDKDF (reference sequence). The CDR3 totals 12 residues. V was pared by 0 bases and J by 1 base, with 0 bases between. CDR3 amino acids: CATSRDNYGYTF. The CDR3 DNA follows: TGTGCCACCAGCAGAGATAACTATGGCTACACCTTC.

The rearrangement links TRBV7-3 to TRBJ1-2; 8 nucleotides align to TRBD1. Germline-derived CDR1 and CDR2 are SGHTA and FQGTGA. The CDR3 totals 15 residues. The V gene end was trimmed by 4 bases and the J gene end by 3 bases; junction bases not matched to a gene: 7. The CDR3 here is CASSSGQGIDYGYTF. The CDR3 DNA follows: TGTGCCAGCAGCTCCGGACAGGGAATAGACTATGGCTACACCTTC.

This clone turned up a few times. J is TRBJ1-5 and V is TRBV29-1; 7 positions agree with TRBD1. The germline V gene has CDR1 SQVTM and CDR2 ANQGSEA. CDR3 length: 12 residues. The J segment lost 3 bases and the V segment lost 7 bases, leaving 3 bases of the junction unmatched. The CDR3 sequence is CSATGVNQPQHF. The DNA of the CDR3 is TGCAGCGCAACAGGGGTCAATCAGCCCCAGCATTTT.

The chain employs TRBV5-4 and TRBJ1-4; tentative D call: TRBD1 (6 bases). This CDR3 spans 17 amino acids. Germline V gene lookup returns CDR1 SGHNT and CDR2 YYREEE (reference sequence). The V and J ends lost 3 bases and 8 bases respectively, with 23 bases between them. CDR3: CASSSLTHREGDEKLFF. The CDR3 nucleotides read TGTGCCAGCAGCTCCCTTACACACAGGGAAGGAGACGAAAAACTGTTTTTT.

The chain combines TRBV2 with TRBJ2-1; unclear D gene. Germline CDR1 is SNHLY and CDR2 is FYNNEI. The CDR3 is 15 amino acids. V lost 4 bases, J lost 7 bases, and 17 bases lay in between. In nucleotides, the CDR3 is TGTGCCAGCAGTGCAGCGAGAAGCCCTCCAAATGAGCAGTTCTTC. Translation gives CASSAARSPPNEQFF.

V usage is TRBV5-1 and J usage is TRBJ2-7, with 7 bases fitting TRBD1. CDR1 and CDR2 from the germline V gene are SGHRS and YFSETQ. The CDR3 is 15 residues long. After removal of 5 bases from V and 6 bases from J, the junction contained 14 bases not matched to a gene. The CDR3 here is CASRKRDRVPPEQYF. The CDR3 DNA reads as TGCGCCAGCAGGAAGCGAGACAGGGTCCCTCCCGAGCAGTACTTC.

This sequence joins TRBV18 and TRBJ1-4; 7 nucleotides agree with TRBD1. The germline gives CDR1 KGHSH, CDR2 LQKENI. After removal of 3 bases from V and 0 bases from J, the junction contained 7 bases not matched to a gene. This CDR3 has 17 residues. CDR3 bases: TGTGCCAGCTCACCCAGGACAGGAATAGCAACTAATGAAAAACTGTTTTTT. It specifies CASSPRTGIATNEKLFF.

The CDR3 DNA sequence: TGTGCCAGCAGCGTAGGAATCGGACAGGGAGTCGAAGAAGCTTTCTTT. Encoded protein: CASSVGIGQGVEEAFF. The chain has TRBV9 and TRBJ1-1; 8 bases align to TRBD1. Germline assignment: CDR1 SGDLS and CDR2 YYNGEE. J lost 8 bases, V lost 0 bases, and 12 bases had no gene match. CDR3 length equals 16 residues.

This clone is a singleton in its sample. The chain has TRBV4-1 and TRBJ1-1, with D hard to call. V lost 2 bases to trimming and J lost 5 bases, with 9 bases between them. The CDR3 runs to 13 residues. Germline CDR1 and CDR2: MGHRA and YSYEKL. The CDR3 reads CASSQQESTEAFF. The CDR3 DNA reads TGCGCCAGCAGCCAACAGGAGTCTACTGAAGCTTTCTTT.

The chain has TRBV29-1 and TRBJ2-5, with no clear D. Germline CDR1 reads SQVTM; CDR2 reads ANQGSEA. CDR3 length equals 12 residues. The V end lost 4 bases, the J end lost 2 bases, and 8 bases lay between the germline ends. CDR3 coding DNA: TGCAGCGTTGGTAGCAGGCAAGAGACCCAGTACTTC. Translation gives CSVGSRQETQYF.

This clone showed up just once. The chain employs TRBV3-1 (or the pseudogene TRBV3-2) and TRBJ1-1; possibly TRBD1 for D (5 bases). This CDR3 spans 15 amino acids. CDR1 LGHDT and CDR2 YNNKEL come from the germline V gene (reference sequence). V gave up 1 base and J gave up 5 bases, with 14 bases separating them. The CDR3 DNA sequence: TGTGCCAGCAGCCAAGTACTAGGGGCGGGGACTGAAGCTTTCTTT. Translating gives CASSQVLGAGTEAFF.

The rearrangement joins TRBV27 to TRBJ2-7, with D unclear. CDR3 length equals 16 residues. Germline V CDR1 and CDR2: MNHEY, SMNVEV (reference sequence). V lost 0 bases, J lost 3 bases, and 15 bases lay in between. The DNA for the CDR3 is TGTGCCAGCAGTTTATCGGTGGGCGGAGCAAACTACGAGCAGTACTTC. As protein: CASSLSVGGANYEQYF.

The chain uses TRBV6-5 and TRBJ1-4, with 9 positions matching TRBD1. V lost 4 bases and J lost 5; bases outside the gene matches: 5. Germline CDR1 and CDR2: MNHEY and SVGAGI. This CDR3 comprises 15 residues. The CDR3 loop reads CASSSPGQGNEKLFF. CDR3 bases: TGTGCCAGCAGTTCCCCGGGACAGGGAAATGAAAAACTGTTTTTT.

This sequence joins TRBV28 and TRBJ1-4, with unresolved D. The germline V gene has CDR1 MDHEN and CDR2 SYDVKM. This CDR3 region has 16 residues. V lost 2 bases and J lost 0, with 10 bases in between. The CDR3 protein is CASSLGQAATNEKLFF. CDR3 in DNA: TGTGCCAGCAGTTTAGGGCAGGCTGCAACTAATGAAAAACTGTTTTTT. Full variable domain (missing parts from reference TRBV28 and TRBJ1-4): DVKVTQSSRYLVKRTGEKVFLECVQDMDHENMFWYRQDPGLGLRLIYFSYDVKMKEKGDIPEGYSVSREKKERFSLILESASTNQTSMYLCASSLGQAATNEKLFFGSGTQLSVL.

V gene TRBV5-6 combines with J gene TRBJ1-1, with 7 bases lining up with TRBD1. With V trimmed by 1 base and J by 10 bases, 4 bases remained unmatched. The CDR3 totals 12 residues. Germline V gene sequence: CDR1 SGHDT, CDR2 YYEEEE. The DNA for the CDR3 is TGTGCCAGCAGCTTGTTACAGGGGACAGCTTTCTTT. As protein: CASSLLQGTAFF.

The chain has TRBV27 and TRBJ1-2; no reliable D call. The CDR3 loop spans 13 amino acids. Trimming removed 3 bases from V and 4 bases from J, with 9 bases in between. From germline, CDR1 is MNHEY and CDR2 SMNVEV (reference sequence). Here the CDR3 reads CASSFGQSYGYTF. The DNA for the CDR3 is TGTGCCAGCAGTTTTGGGCAGAGCTATGGCTACACCTTC.

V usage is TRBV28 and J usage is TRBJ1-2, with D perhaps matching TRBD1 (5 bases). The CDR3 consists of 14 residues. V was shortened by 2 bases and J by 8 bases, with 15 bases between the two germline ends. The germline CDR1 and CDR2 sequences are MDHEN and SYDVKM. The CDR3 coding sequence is TGTGCCAGCAGTTTACTCCCAGGGCAGGGAGGCTACACCTTC. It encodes CASSLLPGQGGYTF.

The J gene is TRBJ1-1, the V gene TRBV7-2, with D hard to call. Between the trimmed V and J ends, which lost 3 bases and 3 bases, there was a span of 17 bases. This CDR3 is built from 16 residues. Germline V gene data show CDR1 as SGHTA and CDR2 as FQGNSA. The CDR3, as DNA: TGTGCCAGCAGCTTCGGACCGCTGGTCGTAGACACTGAAGCTTTCTTT. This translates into CASSFGPLVVDTEAFF.

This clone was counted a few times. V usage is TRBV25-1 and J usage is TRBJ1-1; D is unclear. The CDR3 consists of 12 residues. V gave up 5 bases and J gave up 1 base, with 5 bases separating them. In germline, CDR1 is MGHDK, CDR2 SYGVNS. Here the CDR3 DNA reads TGTGCCAGCAGTCTTCGGAACACTGAAGCTTTCTTT. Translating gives CASSLRNTEAFF.

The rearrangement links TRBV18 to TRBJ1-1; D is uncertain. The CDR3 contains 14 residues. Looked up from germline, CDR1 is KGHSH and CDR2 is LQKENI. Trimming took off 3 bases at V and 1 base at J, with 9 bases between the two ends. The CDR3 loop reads CASSPSSRNTEAFF. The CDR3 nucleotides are TGTGCCAGCTCACCCTCGTCAAGGAACACTGAAGCTTTCTTT.